This TCR beta chain is drawn from a study of cytomegalovirus exposure and HLA in healthy donors. General study findings and limits: Highly shared variants forming one cluster were likely a sequencing artifact. Later work associated around 18,000 TCR beta sequences with HLA alleles at 0.05 false discovery rate.

The PCR was carried out with 60 Vbeta primers and 13 Jbeta primers. TCRdb's table, derived via immunoSEQ multiplex PCR, lists solely in-frame clones and lacks some. In the table there are roughly 140,000 clones, 60% to 85% of which are singletons. This clone has only one observation. The antigen remains undetermined. Material for sequencing was PBMCs. This clonotype was sampled from a man aged 40-55 years in good health and CMV-seropositive.

The CDR3 bases are TGTGCCAGCAGTTTAAAGCAGGGGGCAGGGGATGGCTACACCTTC. The encoded protein is CASSLKQGAGDGYTF. V is TRBV27 and J is TRBJ1-2; 8 bases agree with TRBD1. This CDR3 contains 15 residues. With 2 bases clipped from V and 6 bases from J, the junction kept 8 bases outside the gene matches. The germline CDR1 and CDR2 sequences are MNHEY and SMNVEV (reference sequence).